This T cell receptor beta chain was obtained from a study of healthy donors' naive CD4 and CD8 T cells. Overall study: Donors came from three age groups: 20-25, 40-50 and 60-70 years. General observations from the study: Possible naive T cell homeostatic proliferation bias remained unaddressed.

This clonotype was detected only a few times. What it binds is unknown. TCR libraries were built from 450 to 650 ng of total RNA by linear amplification. From the reads, TCRdb called clonotypes with MiXCR, one entry per CDR3 protein. The data contain roughly 200,000 distinct CDR3 sequences, around three quarters of them singletons. The CDR3 contains 14 residues. Germline assignment: CDR1 SGHAT and CDR2 FQNNGV. The ends were cut back, 5 bases at V and 5 bases at J, with 15 bases in the middle. J is TRBJ1-1 and V is TRBV11-2; D is undetermined. Material for sequencing was naive CD4+ and CD8+ T cells sorted from blood, pooled from several donors. The clonotype originates from a pool of human donors in good health; the sample pools cells from several healthy donors. CDR3 nucleotide sequence: TGTGCCAGCAGCGCCTTCACTGGGGATACTGAAGCTTTCTTT. Its translation: CASSAFTGDTEAFF. The variable domain in full, with the rest retrieved from reference TRBV11-2 and TRBJ1-1, is EAGVAQSPRYKIIEKRQSVAFWCNPISGHATLYWYQQILGQGPKLLIQFQNNGVVDDSQLPKDRFSAERLKGVDSTLKIQPAKLEDSAVYLCASSAFTGDTEAFFGQGTRLTVV.